The entry below gives a single T cell receptor (beta chain) sequence along with its context. Its target is unknown. Germline loops: CDR1 MGHDK, CDR2 SYGVNS. The trim removed 8 bases at V and 2 bases at J, leaving 15 bases unmatched. This CDR3 region has 17 residues. The data originate from a study of T-cell reconstitution after alpha-beta-depleted transplantation in children. Study findings and constraints: The origin of alpha-beta T cells about two months after transplant was reportedly several hundred expanded graft clones. After transplant, high TCRbeta diversity at day 60 in some patients arose from surviving recipient T cells and thymic progenitors. Diversity and T-cell counts at one year after transplant derived mostly from new T cells.

Construction of the TCRbeta library involved unique molecular identifiers. TCRdb analysed the PCR reads with MiXCR anew, one entry per CDR3 protein. The table has about a million distinct CDR3 sequences, roughly 29% seen once; the top ten hold 25% to 35%. V and J are TRBV25-1 and TRBJ2-7; 10 bases map to TRBD1. Material: PBMCs, mostly from graft donor cells, obtained 360 days after TCRalphabeta/CD19-depleted stem cell transplant. The source of this sequence is a boy under two years old who had a stem cell transplant for SCID, so the T cells may come from the graft donor. CDR3 loop: CASQYQPAGQGPYEQYF. CDR3 nucleotide sequence: TGTGCCAGCCAATACCAGCCAGCGGGACAGGGGCCCTACGAGCAGTACTTC.